What follows are 25 T cell receptor beta chains derived from one specimen sequenced in a study of blood T cell repertoires in COVID-19. TCRdb's copy holds only in-frame clones and misses some; the assay was immunoSEQ multiplex PCR. The top ten clones hold about 7.3% of a sample with about 210,000 clones, just under 85% of them seen once. The sequenced sample consisted of peripheral blood. The receptor set was obtained from a woman aged 45 to 65 with active or convalescent COVID-19.

This rearrangement joins TRBV27 to TRBJ1-3, with D unresolved. CDR3 length: 13 amino acids. CDR1 and CDR2 from the germline V gene are MNHEY and SMNVEV (reference sequence). Between the trimmed V and J ends, which lost 6 bases and 4 bases, there was a span of 10 bases. The CDR3 DNA follows: TGTGCCAGCAGGAGTACCAACGGAAACACCATATATTTT. Encoded protein: CASRSTNGNTIYF.

The chain links TRBV10-3 to TRBJ2-3; 8 bases match TRBD2. Trimming removed 9 bases from V and 4 bases from J; junction bases left unmatched: 3. The germline V gene encodes CDR1 ENHRY and CDR2 SYGVKD. CDR3 size: 12 residues. The CDR3 DNA follows: TGTGCCATTAGCGGGAAGGCAGATACGCAGTATTTT. Translating it yields CAISGKADTQYF.

This clone was detected only once. This chain connects TRBV2 to TRBJ2-1; D possibly corresponds to TRBD1 (6 bases). The CDR3 loop spans 14 amino acids. The V and J ends lost 3 bases and 10 bases respectively, with 16 bases between them. CDR1 and CDR2 from the germline V gene are SNHLY and FYNNEI. The CDR3 coding sequence is TGTGCCAGCAGTGATCAGGGGCAGTCCGACGAGCAGTTCTTC. It is translated as CASSDQGQSDEQFF. Variable domain in full (rest from reference TRBV2 and TRBJ2-1): EPEVTQTPSHQVTQMGQEVILRCVPISNHLYFYWYRQILGQKVEFLVSFYNNEISEKSEIFDDQFSVERPDGSNFTLKIRSTKLEDSAMYFCASSDQGQSDEQFFGPGTRLTVL.

The V call is TRBV25-1, the J call TRBJ2-2; D may be TRBD2 (5 bases). V lost 4 bases and J 7 bases, leaving 13 bases between the germline ends. The CDR3 loop spans 14 amino acids. Germline CDR1 MGHDK, CDR2 SYGVNS. As DNA, the CDR3 is TGTGCCAGCAGTGTGAGGACTTCTGGCGGGGAGCTGTTTTTT. It specifies CASSVRTSGGELFF.

This chain links TRBV28 with TRBJ1-5, with D possibly TRBD1 on 6 matching bases. There are 17 residues in the CDR3. CDR1 and CDR2 from the germline V gene are MDHEN and SYDVKM. V lost 6 bases to trimming and J lost 0 bases, with 18 bases between them. The CDR3 region is CASRTYRDNLSNQPQHF. The DNA for the CDR3 is TGTGCCAGCAGAACTTACCGGGACAACCTTAGCAATCAGCCCCAGCATTTT.

This rearrangement joins TRBV7-2 to TRBJ2-3; D perhaps matches TRBD1 (5 bases). Trimming removed 6 bases from V and 2 bases from J, with 12 bases in between. The germline CDR1 and CDR2 sequences are SGHTA and FQGNSA. This CDR3 region has 14 residues. CDR3 bases: TGTGCCAGCAGACAACAGGTTGCCACAGATACGCAGTATTTT. Its translation: CASRQQVATDTQYF.

The chain links TRBV7-2 to TRBJ2-3; D possibly corresponds to TRBD2 (6 bases). Germline V gene data show CDR1 as SGHTA and CDR2 as FQGNSA. CDR3 length equals 15 residues. V gave up 5 bases and J gave up 0 bases, with 12 bases separating them. CDR3 sequence reads: CASSPGGRSTDTQYF. The DNA of the CDR3 is TGTGCCAGCAGCCCCGGAGGGAGGAGCACAGATACGCAGTATTTT.

V usage is TRBV6-1 and J usage is TRBJ2-3; the match to TRBD2 covers 8 bases. V lost 1 base to trimming and J lost 5 bases; unmatched junction nucleotides: 8. The CDR3 is 16 amino acids. Germline V gene lookup returns CDR1 MNHNS and CDR2 SASEGT. The CDR3 spells CASSEDGGGAVDTQYF. The CDR3 bases are TGTGCCAGCAGTGAAGACGGGGGGGGCGCGGTAGATACGCAGTATTTT.

The V gene is TRBV27, the J gene TRBJ2-7, with 12 nucleotides matching TRBD2. Unmatched junction bases numbered 8, after V lost 8 bases and J lost 3 bases. This CDR3 contains 15 residues. Germline loops: CDR1 MNHEY, CDR2 SMNVEV (reference sequence). The CDR3 sequence: CASGPLAGGFYEQYV. CDR3 DNA: TGTGCCAGCGGACCGCTAGCGGGGGGGTTCTACGAGCAGTACGTC.

The chain carries TRBV28 and TRBJ2-5; D might be TRBD2 (5 bases). V lost 6 bases to trimming and J lost 5 bases, with 13 bases between them. Germline CDR1 and CDR2: MDHEN and SYDVKM. This CDR3 is 13 amino acids long. As DNA, the CDR3 is TGTGCCAGCAGGGTACGAGGGCGGGAGACCCAGTACTTC. This sequence encodes CASRVRGRETQYF.

There are many counts of this clone. The CDR3 bases are TGTGCCAGCAGCCAAGATCGGTGGGTAGGGACTAGCGGGCCCGAGCAGTTCTTC. This codes for CASSQDRWVGTSGPEQFF. V and J are TRBV4-2 and TRBJ2-1; 12 bases fit TRBD2. Germline CDR1 reads LGHNA; CDR2 reads YNFKEQ. This CDR3 comprises 18 residues. Germline trimming cut 0 bases from V and 10 bases from J; bases unmatched to any gene: 13.

This chain connects TRBV5-1 to TRBJ1-6; 7 bases align to TRBD1. Germline assignment: CDR1 SGHRS and CDR2 YFSETQ. J was trimmed by 0 bases and V by 4 bases; bases with no gene match: 10. This CDR3 spans 18 amino acids. In DNA form, the CDR3 reads TGCGCCAGCAGCCTAGGCGAGACAGGGAGCTCCTATAATTCACCCCTCCACTTT. Its translation: CASSLGETGSSYNSPLHF.

The rearrangement links TRBV20-1 to TRBJ1-3; 9 bases agree with TRBD1. The CDR3 is 15 amino acids. CDR1 is DFQATT and CDR2 is SNEGSKA in the germline V gene (reference sequence). The junction had 9 bases not matched to a gene; V was cut back by 3 bases and J by 6 bases. The CDR3 nucleotides are TGCAGTGCTAGTAACCCGGACAGGGGCAAAAACACCATATATTTT. Translation gives CSASNPDRGKNTIYF.

Only a few counts were recorded for this clone. The chain couples TRBV19 to TRBJ1-5; the D gene is possibly TRBD1 (6 bases). Trimming removed 5 bases from V and 2 bases from J, with 13 bases in between. Per the germline V gene, CDR1 is LNHDA and CDR2 is SQIVND (reference sequence). This CDR3 is built from 15 residues. This CDR3 reads CASSGDRMGNQPQHF. The CDR3 nucleotides are TGTGCCAGTAGTGGCGACAGGATGGGCAATCAGCCCCAGCATTTT.

The chain uses TRBV2 and TRBJ2-3; possibly TRBD2 for D (5 bases). The CDR3 spans 16 residues. The germline CDR1 and CDR2 sequences are SNHLY and FYNNEI. V was cut by 0 bases and J by 0 bases, with 10 bases left in between. CDR3 sequence (DNA): TGTGCCAGCAGTGAAGCCACGGGGATTAGCACAGATACGCAGTATTTT. It encodes CASSEATGISTDTQYF.

This clone was detected a few times. This chain uses TRBV18 with TRBJ1-1; D not certain. Trimming stripped 1 base from V and 4 bases from J, with 13 bases between. This CDR3 contains 15 residues. Looked up from germline, CDR1 is KGHSH and CDR2 is LQKENI. CDR3 nucleotides: TGTGCCAGCTCACCACTGCCGGAGGGCGCCACTGAAGCTTTCTTT. Residues: CASSPLPEGATEAFF. Together with reference TRBV18 and TRBJ1-1, the CDR3 gives the full variable domain: NAGVMQNPRHLVRRRGQEARLRCSPMKGHSHVYWYRQLPEEGLKFMVYLQKENIIDESGMPKERFSAEFPKEGPSILRIQQVVRGDSAAYFCASSPLPEGATEAFFGQGTRLTVV.

This clone came up once. The chain has TRBV5-6 and TRBJ1-4, with 8 bases lining up with TRBD1. Losses at the gene ends were 4 bases for V and 10 bases for J; bases not matched to a gene: 6. This CDR3 region has 13 residues. The germline V gene encodes CDR1 SGHDT and CDR2 YYEEEE. The CDR3 loop is CASSGGQDGKLFF. The CDR3 coding sequence is TGTGCCAGCAGCGGGGGACAGGACGGAAAACTGTTTTTT.

The chain joins TRBV27 to TRBJ1-1; 12 nucleotides align to TRBD1. V was clipped by 3 bases and J by 1 base; unmatched bases: 6. The CDR3 covers 17 residues. Germline CDR1 reads MNHEY; CDR2 reads SMNVEV (reference sequence). In DNA form, the CDR3 reads TGTGCCAGCAGTTTCTACGGGACAGGGGGCCCGAACACTGAAGCTTTCTTT. Protein product: CASSFYGTGGPNTEAFF.

V and J are TRBV7-9 and TRBJ1-2; tentatively, D is TRBD1 (6 bases). V lost 2 bases to trimming and J lost 6 bases, with 16 bases between them. CDR3 length equals 15 residues. In germline, CDR1 is SEHNR, CDR2 FQNEAQ (reference sequence). CDR3 sequence reads: CASSLFSRGSDGYTF. The CDR3 DNA follows: TGTGCCAGCAGCTTATTTTCCAGGGGTTCTGATGGCTACACCTTC.

The chain uses TRBV12-5 and TRBJ1-3; 7 bases are a match to TRBD1. Looked up from germline, CDR1 is LGHNT and CDR2 is FRNRAP. CDR3 length: 13 amino acids. Germline trimming cut 5 bases from V and 6 bases from J; bases unmatched to any gene: 4. CDR3 in amino acids: CASGAGTANTIYF. The CDR3 nucleotides are TGTGCTAGTGGTGCCGGGACAGCAAACACCATATATTTT.

The rearrangement links TRBV7-8 to TRBJ2-1; 12 nucleotides line up with TRBD2. Germline values: CDR1 SGHVS, CDR2 FQNEAQ. V gave up 6 bases and J gave up 7 bases; unmatched junction bases: 7. The length of the CDR3 is 15 residues. CDR3 in DNA: TGTGCCAGCAGTGGCGGGCTAGCGGGGGGGAATGAGCAGTTCTTC. Residues: CASSGGLAGGNEQFF.

The chain carries TRBV4-1 and TRBJ2-7; possibly TRBD2 for D (5 bases). V lost 0 bases and J lost 7, with 13 bases in between. This CDR3 is 14 amino acids long. Germline lookup yields CDR1 MGHRA and CDR2 YSYEKL. Here the CDR3 reads CASSQDVRVPEQYF. The CDR3 DNA reads as TGCGCCAGCAGCCAAGATGTGCGGGTCCCGGAGCAGTACTTC.

The DNA of the CDR3 is TGTGCCAGCACTCGCTCGGGAGGAGAGACCCAGTACTTC. Protein product: CASTRSGGETQYF. This chain connects TRBV3-1 (or the pseudogene TRBV3-2) to TRBJ2-5; 7 bases line up with TRBD2. J gave up 4 bases and V 7 bases, and 6 bases lay outside the gene matches. The CDR3 is 13 residues long. Per the germline V gene, CDR1 is LGHDT and CDR2 is YNNKEL (reference sequence).

This clone was seen a single time. The rearrangement uses TRBV7-3 and TRBJ2-3; TRBD1 agrees at 8 bases. Germline V CDR1 and CDR2: SGHTA, FQGTGA. This CDR3 is built from 19 residues. V lost 5 bases and J lost 1; bases outside the gene matches: 17. CDR3 sequence (DNA): TGTGCCAGCAGCCCGAACGCACGAAGCAGGGGGCAGCGCACAGATACGCAGTATTTT. Translating it yields CASSPNARSRGQRTDTQYF.

The CDR3 coding sequence is TGCGCCAGCAGCTTAGACTTCCACAATGAGCAGTTCTTC. This translates into CASSLDFHNEQFF. This chain connects TRBV5-1 to TRBJ2-1; D is uncertain. With 2 bases removed from V and 5 bases from J, the gap between germline ends came to 8 bases. Germline V gene data show CDR1 as SGHRS and CDR2 as YFSETQ. The CDR3 contains 13 residues.